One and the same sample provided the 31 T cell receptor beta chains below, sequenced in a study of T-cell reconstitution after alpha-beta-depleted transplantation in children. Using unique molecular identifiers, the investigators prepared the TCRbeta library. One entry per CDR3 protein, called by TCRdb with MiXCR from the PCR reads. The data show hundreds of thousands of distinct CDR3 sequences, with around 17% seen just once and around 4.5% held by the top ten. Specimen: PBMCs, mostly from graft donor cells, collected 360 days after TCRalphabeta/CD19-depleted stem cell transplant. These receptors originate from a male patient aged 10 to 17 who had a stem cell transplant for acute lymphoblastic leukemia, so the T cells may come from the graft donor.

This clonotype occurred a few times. The CDR3 here is CASSLTRRVIYEQYF. CDR3 coding DNA: TGTGCCAGCAGCTTGACTCGCCGAGTTATCTACGAGCAGTACTTC. The chain has TRBV7-8 and TRBJ2-7, with D uncertain. The CDR3 loop spans 15 amino acids. In germline, CDR1 is SGHVS, CDR2 FQNEAQ. Trimming removed 3 bases at V and 3 bases at J, with 15 bases between.

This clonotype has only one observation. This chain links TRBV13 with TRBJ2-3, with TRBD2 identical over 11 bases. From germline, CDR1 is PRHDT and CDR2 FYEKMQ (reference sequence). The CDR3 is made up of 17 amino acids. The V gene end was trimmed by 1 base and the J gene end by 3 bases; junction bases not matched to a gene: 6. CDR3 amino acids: CASSLARLAGLTDTQYF. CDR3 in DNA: TGTGCCAGCAGCTTAGCTCGACTAGCGGGATTGACAGATACGCAGTATTTT.

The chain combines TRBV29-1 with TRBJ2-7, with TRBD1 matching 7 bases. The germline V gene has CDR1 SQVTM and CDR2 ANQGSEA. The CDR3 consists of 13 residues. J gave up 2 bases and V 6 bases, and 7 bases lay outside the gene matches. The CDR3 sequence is CSVGPQGAYEQYF. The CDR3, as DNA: TGCAGCGTGGGGCCGCAGGGGGCCTACGAGCAGTACTTC.

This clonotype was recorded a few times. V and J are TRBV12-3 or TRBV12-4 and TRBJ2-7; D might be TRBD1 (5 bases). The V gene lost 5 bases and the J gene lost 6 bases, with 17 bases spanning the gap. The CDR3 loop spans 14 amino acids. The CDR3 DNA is TGTGCCAGCAGTCCCCCTCCTGACAGCGCCGAGCAGTACTTC. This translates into CASSPPPDSAEQYF.

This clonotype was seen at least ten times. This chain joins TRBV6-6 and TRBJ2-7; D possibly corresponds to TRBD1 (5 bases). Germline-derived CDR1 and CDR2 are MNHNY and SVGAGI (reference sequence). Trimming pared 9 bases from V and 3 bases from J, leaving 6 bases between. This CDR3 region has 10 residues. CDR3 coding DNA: TGTGCCAGTCAGGGCTACGAGCAGTACTTC. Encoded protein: CASQGYEQYF.

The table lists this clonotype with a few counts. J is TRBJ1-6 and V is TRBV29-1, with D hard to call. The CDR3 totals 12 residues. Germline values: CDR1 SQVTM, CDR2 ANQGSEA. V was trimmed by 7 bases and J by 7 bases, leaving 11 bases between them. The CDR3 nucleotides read TGCAGCGGCGGAGACGGGAATTCACCCCTCCACTTT. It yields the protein CSGGDGNSPLHF.

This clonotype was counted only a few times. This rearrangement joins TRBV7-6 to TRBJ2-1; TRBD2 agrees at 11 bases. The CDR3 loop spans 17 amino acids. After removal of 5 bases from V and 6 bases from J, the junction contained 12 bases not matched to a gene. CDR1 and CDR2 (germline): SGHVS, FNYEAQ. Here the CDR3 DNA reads TGTGCCAGCAGCCCGCGGACTAGCGGGCCCAGTCGCAATGAGCAGTTCTTC. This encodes CASSPRTSGPSRNEQFF.

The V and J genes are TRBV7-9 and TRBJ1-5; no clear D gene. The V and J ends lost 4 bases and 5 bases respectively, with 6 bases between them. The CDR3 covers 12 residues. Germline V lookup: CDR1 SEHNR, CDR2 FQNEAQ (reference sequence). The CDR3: CASSYHDQPQHF. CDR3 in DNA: TGTGCCAGCAGCTACCATGATCAGCCCCAGCATTTT.

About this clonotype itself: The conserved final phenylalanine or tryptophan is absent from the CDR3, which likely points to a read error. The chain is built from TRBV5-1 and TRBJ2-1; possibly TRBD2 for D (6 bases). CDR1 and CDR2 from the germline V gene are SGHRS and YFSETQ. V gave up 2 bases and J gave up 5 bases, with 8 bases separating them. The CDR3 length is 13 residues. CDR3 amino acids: CASSLSGDNEQFY. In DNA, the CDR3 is TGCGCCAGCAGCTTATCGGGGGACAATGAGCAGTTCTAC.

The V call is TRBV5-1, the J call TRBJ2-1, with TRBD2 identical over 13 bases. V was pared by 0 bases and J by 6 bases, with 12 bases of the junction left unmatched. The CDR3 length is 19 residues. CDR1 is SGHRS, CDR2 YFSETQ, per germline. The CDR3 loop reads CASSLGLNRLAGGLNEQFF. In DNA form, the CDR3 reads TGCGCCAGCAGCTTGGGCCTCAATCGACTAGCGGGAGGTCTCAATGAGCAGTTCTTC.

The CDR3 loop is CASSPGKGAYEQYF. In DNA form, the CDR3 reads TGTGCCAGCTCACCAGGCAAGGGTGCCTACGAGCAGTACTTC. V gene TRBV18 combines with J gene TRBJ2-7, with unresolved D. Germline values: CDR1 KGHSH, CDR2 LQKENI. V dropped 2 bases and J dropped 2 bases, with 10 bases sitting between them. This CDR3 spans 14 amino acids.

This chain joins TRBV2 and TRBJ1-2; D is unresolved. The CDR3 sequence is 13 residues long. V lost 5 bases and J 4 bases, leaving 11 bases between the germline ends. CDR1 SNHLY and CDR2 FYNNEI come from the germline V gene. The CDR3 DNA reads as TGTGCCAGCAGTTCTCGGGTTGCCTATGGCTACACCTTC. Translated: CASSSRVAYGYTF.

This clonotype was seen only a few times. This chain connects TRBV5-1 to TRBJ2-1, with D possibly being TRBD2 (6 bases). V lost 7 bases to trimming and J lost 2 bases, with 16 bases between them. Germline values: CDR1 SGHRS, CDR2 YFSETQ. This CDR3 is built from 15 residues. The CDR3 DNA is TGCGCCAGCTACGTGATAGGCGGGGCCTACAATGAGCAGTTCTTC. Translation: CASYVIGGAYNEQFF.

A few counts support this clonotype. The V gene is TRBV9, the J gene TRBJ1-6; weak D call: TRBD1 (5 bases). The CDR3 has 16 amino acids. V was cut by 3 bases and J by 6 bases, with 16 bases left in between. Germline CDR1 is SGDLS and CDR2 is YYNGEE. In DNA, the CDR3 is TGTGCCAGCAGCGGAAGGTCCCAGGGTGCTAATTCACCCCTCCACTTT. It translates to CASSGRSQGANSPLHF.

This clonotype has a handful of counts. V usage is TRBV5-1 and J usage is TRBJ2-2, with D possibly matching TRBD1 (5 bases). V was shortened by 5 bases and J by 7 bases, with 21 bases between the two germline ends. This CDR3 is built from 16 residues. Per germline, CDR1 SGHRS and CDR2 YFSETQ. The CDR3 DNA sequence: TGCGCCAGCAGGACTGGGGCCGCCTCATTTATCGGGGAGCTGTTTTTT. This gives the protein CASRTGAASFIGELFF.

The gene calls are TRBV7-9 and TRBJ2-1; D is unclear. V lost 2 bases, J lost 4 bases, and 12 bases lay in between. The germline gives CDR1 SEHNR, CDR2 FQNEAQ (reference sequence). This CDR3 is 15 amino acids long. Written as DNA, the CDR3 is TGTGCCAGCAGCTTAATCTTACGAGTATACAATGAGCAGTTCTTC. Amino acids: CASSLILRVYNEQFF.

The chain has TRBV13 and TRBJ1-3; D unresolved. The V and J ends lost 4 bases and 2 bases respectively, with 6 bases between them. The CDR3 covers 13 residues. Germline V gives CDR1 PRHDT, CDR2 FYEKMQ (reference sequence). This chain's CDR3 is CASSSSAGNTIYF. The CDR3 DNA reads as TGTGCCAGCAGCTCCAGCGCTGGAAACACCATATATTTT.

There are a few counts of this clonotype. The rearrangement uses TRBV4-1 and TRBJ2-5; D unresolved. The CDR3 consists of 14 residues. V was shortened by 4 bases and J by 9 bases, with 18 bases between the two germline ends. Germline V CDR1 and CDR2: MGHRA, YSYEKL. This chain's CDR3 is CASSLLASMDSQYF. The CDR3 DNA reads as TGCGCCAGCAGCCTCCTGGCCTCTATGGATTCCCAGTACTTC.

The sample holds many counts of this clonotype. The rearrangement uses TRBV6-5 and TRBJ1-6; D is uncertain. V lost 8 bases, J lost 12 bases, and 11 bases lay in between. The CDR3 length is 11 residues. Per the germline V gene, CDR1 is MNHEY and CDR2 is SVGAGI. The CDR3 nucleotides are TGTGCCAGCGGGATTGGAGGACCCCTCCACTTT. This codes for CASGIGGPLHF.

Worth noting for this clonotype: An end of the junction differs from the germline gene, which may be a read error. This chain's CDR3 is CASSYSLLPPEF. The CDR3 DNA follows: TGTGCCAGCAGTTACTCGCTCCTTCCCCCAGAATTT. The chain joins TRBV6-2 or TRBV6-3 to TRBJ2-3; D unclear. The CDR3 loop spans 12 amino acids. From germline, CDR1 is MNHEY and CDR2 SVGEGT.

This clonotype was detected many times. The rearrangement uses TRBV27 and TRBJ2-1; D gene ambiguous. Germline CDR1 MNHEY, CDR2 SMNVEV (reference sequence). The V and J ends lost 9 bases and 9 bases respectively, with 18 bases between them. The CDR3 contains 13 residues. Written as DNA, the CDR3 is TGTGCCAGTTCCCCCCGGTCTTTTGTTGAGCAGTTCTTC. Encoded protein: CASSPRSFVEQFF.

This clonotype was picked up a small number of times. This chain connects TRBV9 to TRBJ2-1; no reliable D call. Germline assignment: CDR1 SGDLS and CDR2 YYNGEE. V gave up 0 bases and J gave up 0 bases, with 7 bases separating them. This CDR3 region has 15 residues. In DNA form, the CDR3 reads TGTGCCAGCAGCGTAGCTATAGGCTCCTACAATGAGCAGTTCTTC. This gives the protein CASSVAIGSYNEQFF.

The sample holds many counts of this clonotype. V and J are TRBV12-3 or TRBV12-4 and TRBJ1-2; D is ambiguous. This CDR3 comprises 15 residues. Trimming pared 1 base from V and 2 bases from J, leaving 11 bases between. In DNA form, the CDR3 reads TGTGCCAGCAGTTTAGGGGCCCTAACGAACTATGGCTACACCTTC. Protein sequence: CASSLGALTNYGYTF.

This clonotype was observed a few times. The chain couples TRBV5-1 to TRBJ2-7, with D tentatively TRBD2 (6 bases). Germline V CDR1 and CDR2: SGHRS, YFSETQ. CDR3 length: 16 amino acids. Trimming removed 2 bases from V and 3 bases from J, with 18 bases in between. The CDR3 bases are TGCGCCAGCAGCTTCGGCCTAGCGAATTTCCTCTACGAGCAGTACTTC. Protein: CASSFGLANFLYEQYF.

The CDR3 reads CASSLDPGLASYEQYF. In nucleotides, the CDR3 is TGCGCCAGCAGCTTGGATCCAGGACTAGCTTCCTACGAGCAGTACTTC. The chain uses TRBV5-1 and TRBJ2-7, with TRBD2 identical over 8 bases. Germline CDR1 reads SGHRS; CDR2 reads YFSETQ. CDR3 length: 16 amino acids. V was pared by 0 bases and J by 1 base, with 6 bases of the junction left unmatched.

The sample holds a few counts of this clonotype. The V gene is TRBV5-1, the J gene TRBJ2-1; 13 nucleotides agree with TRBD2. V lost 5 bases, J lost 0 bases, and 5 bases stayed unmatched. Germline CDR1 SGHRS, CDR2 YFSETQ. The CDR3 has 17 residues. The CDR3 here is CASRRTSGRGSYNEQFF. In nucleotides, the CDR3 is TGCGCCAGCAGGCGGACTAGCGGGAGAGGCTCCTACAATGAGCAGTTCTTC.

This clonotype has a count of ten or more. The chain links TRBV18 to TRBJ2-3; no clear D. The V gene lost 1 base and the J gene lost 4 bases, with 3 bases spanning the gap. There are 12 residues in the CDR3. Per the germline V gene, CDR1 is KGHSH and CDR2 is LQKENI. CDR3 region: CASSPQADTQYF. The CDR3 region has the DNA TGTGCCAGCTCACCACAGGCAGATACGCAGTATTTT.

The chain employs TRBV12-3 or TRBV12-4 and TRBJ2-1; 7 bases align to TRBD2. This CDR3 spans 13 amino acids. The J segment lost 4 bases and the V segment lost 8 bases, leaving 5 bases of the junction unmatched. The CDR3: CASLLALYNEQFF. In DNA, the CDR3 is TGTGCCAGCCTACTAGCGCTGTACAATGAGCAGTTCTTC.

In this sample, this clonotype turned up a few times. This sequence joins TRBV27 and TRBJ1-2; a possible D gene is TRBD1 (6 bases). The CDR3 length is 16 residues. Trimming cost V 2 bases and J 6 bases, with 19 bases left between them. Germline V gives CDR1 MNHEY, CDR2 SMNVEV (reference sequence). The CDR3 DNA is TGTGCCAGCAGTTTACAGCCGGGGGGGGCCGAGGATGGCTACACCTTC. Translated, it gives CASSLQPGGAEDGYTF.

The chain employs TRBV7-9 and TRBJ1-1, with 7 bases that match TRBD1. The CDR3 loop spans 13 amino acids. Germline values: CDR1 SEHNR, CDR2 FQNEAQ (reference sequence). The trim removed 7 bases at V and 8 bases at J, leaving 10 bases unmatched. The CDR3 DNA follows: TGTGCCAGCACCTGGGCACCGGGACAGGAAGCTTTCTTT. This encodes CASTWAPGQEAFF.

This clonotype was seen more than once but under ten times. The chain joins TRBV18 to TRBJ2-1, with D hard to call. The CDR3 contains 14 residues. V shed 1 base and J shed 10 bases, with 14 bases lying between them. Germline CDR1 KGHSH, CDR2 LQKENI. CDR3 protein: CASSPREKIFEQFF. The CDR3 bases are TGTGCCAGCTCACCACGTGAAAAAATCTTCGAGCAGTTCTTC.